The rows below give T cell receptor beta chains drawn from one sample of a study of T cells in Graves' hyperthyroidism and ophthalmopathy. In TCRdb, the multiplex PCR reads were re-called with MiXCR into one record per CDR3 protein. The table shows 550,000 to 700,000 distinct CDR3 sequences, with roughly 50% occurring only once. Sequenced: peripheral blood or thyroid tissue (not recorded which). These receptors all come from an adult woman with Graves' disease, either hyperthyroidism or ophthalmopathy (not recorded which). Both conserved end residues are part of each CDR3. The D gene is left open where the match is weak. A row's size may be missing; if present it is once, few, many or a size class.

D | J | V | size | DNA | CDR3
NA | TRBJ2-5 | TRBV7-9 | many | TGTGCCAGCAGCGGCACTATGACAAGTGGGACCCAGTACTTC | CASSGTMTSGTQYF
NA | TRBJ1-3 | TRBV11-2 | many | TGTGCCAGCAGCCCGCTAGGCTTGCGAAACACCATATATTTT | CASSPLGLRNTIYF
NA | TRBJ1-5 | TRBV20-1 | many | TGCAGTGCTAGGAAACAGGGAATTCAGCCCCAGCATTTT | CSARKQGIQPQHF
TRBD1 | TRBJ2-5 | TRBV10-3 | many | TGTGCCATCAGTGAGGAGGGGGCGGGAGAGACCCAGTACTTC | CAISEEGAGETQYF
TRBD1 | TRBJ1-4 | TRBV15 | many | TGTGCCACCAGCAGGTGGGACAGGGAAGATGAAAAACTGTTTTTT | CATSRWDREDEKLFF
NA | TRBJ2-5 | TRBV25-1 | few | TGTGCCAGCAGTGGTCGTCCTTCCGAAGAGACCCAGTACTTC | CASSGRPSEETQYF
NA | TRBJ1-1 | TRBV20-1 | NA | TGCAGTGCTAGAGATCAACCGAACACTGAAGCTTTCTTT | CSARDQPNTEAFF
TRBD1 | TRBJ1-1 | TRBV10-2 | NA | TGCGCCAGCTCCCTCCCGGGACAGGGGATCTCTGAAGCTTTCTTT | CASSLPGQGISEAFF
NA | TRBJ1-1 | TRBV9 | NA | TGTGCCAGCAGCGTGGATGAGGACACTGAAGCTTTCTTT | CASSVDEDTEAFF
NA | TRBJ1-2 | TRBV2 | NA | TGTGCCAGCAGTGAACAAGGGTGGTATGGCTACACCTTC | CASSEQGWYGYTF
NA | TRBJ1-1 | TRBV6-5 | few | TGTGCCAGCAGGCGTAACAGGGTGACCACTGAAGCTTTCTTT | CASRRNRVTTEAFF
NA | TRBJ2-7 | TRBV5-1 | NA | TGCGCCAGCAGCCAAGTGGTGGGAGCCAGCTCCTACGAGCAGTACTTC | CASSQVVGASSYEQYF
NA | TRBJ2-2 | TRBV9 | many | TGTGCCAGCAGCGTAGCCGGGGCTGGCACCGGGGAGCTGTTTTTT | CASSVAGAGTGELFF
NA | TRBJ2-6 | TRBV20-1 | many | TGCAGTGCTAGGTACTCTGGGGCCAACGTCCTGACTTTC | CSARYSGANVLTF
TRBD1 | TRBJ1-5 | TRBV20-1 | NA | TGCAGTGCTAGCCGGGACAGGTATAGCAATCAGCCCCAGCATTTT | CSASRDRYSNQPQHF
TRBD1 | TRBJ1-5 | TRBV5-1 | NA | TGCGCCAGCAGCTTTACAGGGGGCGAGATCTACGAGCATTTT | CASSFTGGEIYEHF
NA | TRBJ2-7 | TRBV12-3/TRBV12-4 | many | TGTGCCAGCAGGAGGGGAGCCTACGAGCAGTACTTC | CASRRGAYEQYF
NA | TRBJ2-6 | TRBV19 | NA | TGTGCCAGTAGTATAGATGGGGACAACGTCCTGACTTTC | CASSIDGDNVLTF
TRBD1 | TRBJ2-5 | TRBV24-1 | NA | TGTGCCACCAGCGCCGGACAGGGTAGGAAGACCCAGTACTTC | CATSAGQGRKTQYF
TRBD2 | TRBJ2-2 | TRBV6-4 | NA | TGTGCCAGCAGTGACCGGGCGGGAGGGGACACCGGGGAGCTGTTTTTT | CASSDRAGGDTGELFF
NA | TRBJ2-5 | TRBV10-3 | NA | TGTGCCACGGCGGGACTAGAGACCCAGTACTTC | CATAGLETQYF
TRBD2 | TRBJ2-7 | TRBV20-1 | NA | TGCAGTGCTAGAGGCGGGAGGGCCCGGGGAGAGCAGTACTTC | CSARGGRARGEQYF
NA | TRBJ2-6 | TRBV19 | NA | TGTGCCAGTAGTAGAGGTCAATGGTTCACTGAAGCTTTC | CASSRGQWFTEAF
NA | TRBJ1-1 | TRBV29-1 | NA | TGCAGCGTTGCAGGAAATATTGAGTTTGGTGAAGCTTTCTTT | CSVAGNIEFGEAFF
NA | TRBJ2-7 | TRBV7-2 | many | TGTGCCAGCGGACCGGAATCCTACGAGCAGTACTTC | CASGPESYEQYF
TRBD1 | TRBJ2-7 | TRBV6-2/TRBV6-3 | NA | TGTGCCAGCAGGGGGGACAGGGGGCGACTCTACGAGCAGTACTTC | CASRGDRGRLYEQYF
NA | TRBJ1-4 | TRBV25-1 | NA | TGTGCTAGAGACCTCCGGGACCCTAATGAAAAACTGTTTTTT | CARDLRDPNEKLFF
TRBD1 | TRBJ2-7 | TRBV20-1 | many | TGCAGTGCTAGATCCGGGACAGGGGGTCTCTACGAGCAGTACTTC | CSARSGTGGLYEQYF
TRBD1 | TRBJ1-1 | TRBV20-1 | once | TGCAGTGCGCCTGGGACAGGGGGCAACACTGAAGCTTTCTTT | CSAPGTGGNTEAFF
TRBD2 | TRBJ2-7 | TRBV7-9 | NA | TGTGCCAGCAGCTTAGGACTAGCGGGAGAATCGTACGAGCAGTACTTC | CASSLGLAGESYEQYF
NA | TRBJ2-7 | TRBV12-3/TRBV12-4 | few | TGTGCCAGCAGCCGTACTGGCTTGGGCAATGAGCAGTACTTC | CASSRTGLGNEQYF
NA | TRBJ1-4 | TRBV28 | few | TGTGCCAGCAGTCAAGCAGCTACAGGGCCGCTGTTTTTT | CASSQAATGPLFF
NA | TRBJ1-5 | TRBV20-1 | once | TGCAGTGCTAGAGATCCGGCAGGGACACGGTACGAGCAGCCCCAGCATTTT | CSARDPAGTRYEQPQHF
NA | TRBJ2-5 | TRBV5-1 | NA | TGTGCCAGCAGCCGCCAAGGGCTTCGAGAGACCCAGTACTTC | CASSRQGLRETQYF
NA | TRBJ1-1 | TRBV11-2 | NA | TGTGCCAGCAGCTTCGGGTTCACAGCTTTCTTT | CASSFGFTAFF
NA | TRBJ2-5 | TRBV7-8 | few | TGTGCCAGCAGCTTATTGGACAGCGAGACCCAGTACTTC | CASSLLDSETQYF
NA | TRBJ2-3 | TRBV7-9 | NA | TGTGCCAGCAGCCCCAGGAAGTCCACAGATACGCAGTATTTT | CASSPRKSTDTQYF
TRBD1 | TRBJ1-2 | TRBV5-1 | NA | TGCGCCAGCAGCGTCCCCGGGACAGGGGGATATGGCTACACCTTC | CASSVPGTGGYGYTF
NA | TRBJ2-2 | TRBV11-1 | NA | TGTGCCAGCAGCGAAAAGGTGCGGGAGCTGTTTTTT | CASSEKVRELFF
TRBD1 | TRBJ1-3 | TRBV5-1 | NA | TGCGCCAGCAGCTCGGACAGGGAATCCGGAAACACCATATATTTT | CASSSDRESGNTIYF
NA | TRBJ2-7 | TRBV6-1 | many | TGTGCCAGCAGACCCACTCCGACTCCCTACGAGCAGTACTTC | CASRPTPTPYEQYF
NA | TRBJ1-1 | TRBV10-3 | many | TGTGCCATCAGTTCACGGGACGGATTGAACACTGAAGCTTTCTTT | CAISSRDGLNTEAFF
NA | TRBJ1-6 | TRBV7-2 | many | TGTGCCAGCAGCTTACGGGGATTAAATTCACCCCTCCACTTT | CASSLRGLNSPLHF
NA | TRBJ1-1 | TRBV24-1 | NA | TGTGCCACCAGTCAGGGAAAGGACACTGAAGCTTTCTTT | CATSQGKDTEAFF
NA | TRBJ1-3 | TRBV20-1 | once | TGCAGTGCGTTGCGGGGGGCCATATATTTT | CSALRGAIYF
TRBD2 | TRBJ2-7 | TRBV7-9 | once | TGTGCCAGCAGCTCGGGACGCGGGAGGGCCCACGAGCAGTACTTC | CASSSGRGRAHEQYF
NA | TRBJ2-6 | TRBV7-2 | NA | TGTGCCAGCAGCTTAAGGCGGGTATCAGGGGCCAACGTCCTGACTTTC | CASSLRRVSGANVLTF
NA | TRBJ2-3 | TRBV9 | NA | TGTGCCAGCAGCGTAGAGGTCGATACGACAGATACGCAGTATTTT | CASSVEVDTTDTQYF
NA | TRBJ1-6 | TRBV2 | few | TGTGCCAGCAGCGGGAGGGCCGTTTATAATTCACCCCTCCACTTT | CASSGRAVYNSPLHF
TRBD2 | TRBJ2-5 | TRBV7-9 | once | TGTGCCAGCAGCCCCGGGGCGGGAGGTGGGCCGCCAAAGACCCAGTACTTC | CASSPGAGGGPPKTQYF
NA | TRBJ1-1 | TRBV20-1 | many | TGCAGTGCTAGCAACGGGGGCACTGAAGCTTTCTTT | CSASNGGTEAFF
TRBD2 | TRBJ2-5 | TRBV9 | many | TGTGCCAGCAGCGAGGGACTAGCGGAAGAGACCCAGTACTTC | CASSEGLAEETQYF
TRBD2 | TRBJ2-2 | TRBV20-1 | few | TGCAGTGCTACCGGGACTAGGAACACCGGGGAGCTGTTTTTT | CSATGTRNTGELFF
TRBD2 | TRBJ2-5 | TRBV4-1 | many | TGCGCCAGCAGCCAAGACCTTTGGACTAGCGGTTATGGGCGGGAGACCCAGTACTTC | CASSQDLWTSGYGRETQYF